The 29 T cell receptor beta chains below all came from one sample that was sequenced in a study of shared clonotypes between healthy human individuals. The repertoire was sequenced with immunoSEQ multiplex PCR; TCRdb's copy has only in-frame clones and lacks some. Among approximately 460,000 clones, about 74% were seen once, and the ten largest hold around 12%. Input material: PBMCs. Receptors were obtained from a woman in her thirties or forties in good health. Some clones in this sample may be carry-over from other donors' samples.

Points on this clone: A single base is all that separates this from a far larger clone, so a read error is likely. Other DNA sequences within the sample encode an identical CDR3. This rearrangement joins TRBV4-3 to TRBJ2-5, with a possible D match to TRBD2 (6 bases). The ends were cut back, 0 bases at V and 14 bases at J, with 22 bases in the middle. Germline V gene sequence: CDR1 LGHNA, CDR2 YSLEER. The CDR3 length is 15 residues. DNA of the CDR3: TGCGCCAGCAGCCAAGAGATCGGGAGTTCCGGCGAGCAATACTTC. Translating it yields CASSQEIGSSGEQYF.

This sequence joins TRBV5-1 and TRBJ2-3; possibly TRBD1 for D (7 bases). The CDR3 consists of 16 residues. Looked up from germline, CDR1 is SGHRS and CDR2 is YFSETQ. V was shortened by 4 bases and J by 3 bases, with 18 bases between the two germline ends. Here the CDR3 DNA reads TGCGCCAGCAGCCCCTTTGGAGGGGGCAGTACAGATACGCAGTATTTT. It specifies CASSPFGGGSTDTQYF.

The chain has TRBV27 and TRBJ1-2; no reliable D call. This CDR3 spans 14 amino acids. The germline V gene has CDR1 MNHEY and CDR2 SMNVEV (reference sequence). The V and J ends lost 0 bases and 4 bases respectively, with 9 bases between them. The CDR3 coding sequence is TGTGCCAGCAGTTTATCGTGGGCGGGCTATGGCTACACCTTC. Residues: CASSLSWAGYGYTF.

This chain connects TRBV5-1 to TRBJ2-3, with 7 bases that match TRBD1. The germline gives CDR1 SGHRS, CDR2 YFSETQ. CDR3 length: 16 amino acids. The V and J ends lost 4 bases and 1 base, in that order; junction bases with no gene match: 9. CDR3 DNA sequence: TGCGCCAGCAGCCTGAATGGACAGGCGGGCACAGATACGCAGTATTTT. It encodes CASSLNGQAGTDTQYF.

This clone was detected only a few times. The chain couples TRBV5-4 to TRBJ2-2; 12 nucleotides match TRBD2. The length of the CDR3 is 18 residues. The germline V gene encodes CDR1 SGHNT and CDR2 YYREEE (reference sequence). V gave up 3 bases and J gave up 6 bases; unmatched junction bases: 12. CDR3 region: CASSSLASGRALAGELFF. CDR3 nucleotides: TGTGCCAGCAGCTCGTTAGCTAGCGGGAGGGCCCTCGCCGGGGAGCTGTTTTTT. The whole variable domain, filled in from reference TRBV5-4 and TRBJ2-2, reads ETGVTQSPTHLIKTRGQQVTLRCSSQSGHNTVSWYQQALGQGPQFIFQYYREEENGRGNFPPRFSGLQFPNYSSELNVNALELDDSALYLCASSSLASGRALAGELFFGEGSRLTVL.

The chain has TRBV29-1 and TRBJ1-4; a possible D gene is TRBD1 (6 bases). Germline V lookup: CDR1 SQVTM, CDR2 ANQGSEA. The CDR3 extends over 13 amino acids. Deletions cut 3 bases from V and 7 bases from J, with 12 bases between. In DNA, the CDR3 is TGCAGCGTTGACGGGGGGCCAGGTGAAAAACTGTTTTTT. Protein sequence: CSVDGGPGEKLFF. The full variable domain, in which reference TRBV29-1 and TRBJ1-4 provide the parts outside the CDR3, is SAVISQKPSRDICQRGTSLTIQCQVDSQVTMMFWYRQQPGQSLTLIATANQGSEATYESGFVIDKFPISRPNLTFSTLTVSNMSPEDSSIYLCSVDGGPGEKLFFGSGTQLSVL.

This chain joins TRBV9 and TRBJ2-3; TRBD1 matches 9 bases. Germline V gene sequence: CDR1 SGDLS, CDR2 YYNGEE. V lost 3 bases to trimming and J lost 1 base; unmatched junction nucleotides: 0. This CDR3 has 14 residues. CDR3 amino acids: CASSGTGGTDTQYF. The CDR3 DNA reads as TGTGCCAGCAGCGGGACAGGGGGCACAGATACGCAGTATTTT.

This clone was observed at least ten times. Other DNA sequences from this sample encode an identical CDR3 as well. This sequence joins TRBV25-1 and TRBJ2-3; D possibly uses TRBD1 or TRBD2 (5 bases each). CDR1 MGHDK and CDR2 SYGVNS come from the germline V gene. With 3 bases removed from V and 5 bases from J, the gap between germline ends came to 12 bases. This CDR3 has 14 amino acids. The CDR3 region is CASSDTQGVDTQYF. CDR3 nucleotides: TGTGCCAGCAGTGATACGCAGGGAGTAGATACGCAGTATTTT.

The rearrangement joins TRBV29-1 to TRBJ2-7; D gene unclear. CDR1 is SQVTM, CDR2 ANQGSEA, per germline. CDR3 length: 13 amino acids. V was cut by 2 bases and J by 0 bases, with 8 bases left in between. As DNA, the CDR3 is TGCAGCGTTGAAATCCGAGACTCCTACGAGCAGTACTTC. Its protein product is CSVEIRDSYEQYF.

J is TRBJ1-4 and V is TRBV6-6; D not certain. V gave up 1 base and J gave up 8 bases, with 8 bases separating them. Per germline, CDR1 MNHNY and CDR2 SVGAGI (reference sequence). This CDR3 comprises 13 residues. The DNA of the CDR3 is TGTGCCAGCAGTTACTTCGCCCAGGAAAAACTGTTTTTT. It yields the protein CASSYFAQEKLFF.

The V call is TRBV29-1, the J call TRBJ1-2; the D is unclear. V dropped 3 bases and J dropped 7 bases, with 21 bases sitting between them. Germline V lookup: CDR1 SQVTM, CDR2 ANQGSEA. There are 15 residues in the CDR3. CDR3: CSVEGPTTGFGGYTF. The CDR3 coding sequence is TGCAGCGTTGAGGGCCCCACTACGGGGTTTGGTGGCTACACCTTC.

Concerning this clone itself: One junction end disagrees with the germline gene, perhaps due to a read error. The V gene is TRBV6-1, the J gene TRBJ2-5, with 8 bases aligning to TRBD2. The CDR3 is made up of 13 amino acids. Germline assignment: CDR1 MNHNS and CDR2 SASEGT. DNA of the CDR3: TGTGCCAGCAGTGAAACGGGTCGGCTAGCGGGCCACTTC. This gives the protein CASSETGRLAGHF.

The gene calls are TRBV7-3 and TRBJ2-3; D call uncertain. The CDR3 has 12 amino acids. Trimming took off 4 bases at V and 5 bases at J, with 7 bases between the two ends. The germline V gene encodes CDR1 SGHTA and CDR2 FQGTGA. This chain's CDR3 is CASSYARDTQYF. The CDR3 DNA follows: TGTGCCAGCAGCTACGCACGAGATACGCAGTATTTT.

CDR3 DNA sequence: TGTGCCAGCAGCTCCCAGGGTGCAGATACGCAGTATTTT. This gives the protein CASSSQGADTQYF. The chain combines TRBV11-2 with TRBJ2-3; weak D call: TRBD1 (5 bases). The germline CDR1 and CDR2 sequences are SGHAT and FQNNGV. V gave up 4 bases and J gave up 4 bases, with 9 bases separating them. The CDR3 has 13 residues.

This clone was counted ten times or more. The chain carries TRBV11-2 and TRBJ2-2; no firm D call. The CDR3 sequence is 14 residues long. Germline CDR1 reads SGHAT; CDR2 reads FQNNGV. V lost 0 bases, J lost 4 bases, and 6 bases lay in between. DNA of the CDR3: TGTGCCAGCAGCTTAGATAGGGCCACCGGGGAGCTGTTTTTT. Translation: CASSLDRATGELFF.

The CDR3 protein is CASRGGLSNYGYTF. CDR3 sequence (DNA): TGTGCCAGCAGAGGGGGTCTATCGAACTATGGCTACACCTTC. This chain links TRBV2 with TRBJ1-2; tentatively, D is TRBD1 (6 bases). CDR1 and CDR2 (germline): SNHLY, FYNNEI. The CDR3 sequence is 14 residues long. The V end was cut by 6 bases, the J end by 2 bases, with 13 bases between.

This clone was detected once. This likely came from a read error, as a far larger clone is one base away. This chain links TRBV28 with TRBJ2-7; 8 positions agree with TRBD2. Germline CDR1 and CDR2: MDHEN and SYDVKM. V lost 6 bases and J lost 3; bases outside the gene matches: 13. The length of the CDR3 is 16 residues. CDR3 sequence (DNA): TGTGCCAGCAGAAATACAGCGGGAGAGCGTCACTACGAGCAGTACTTC. It translates to CASRNTAGERHYEQYF.

Here the CDR3 DNA reads TGTGCCAGTAGTCTGAGCCGGGACTATTACGAGCAGTACTTC. This translates into CASSLSRDYYEQYF. The chain uses TRBV19 and TRBJ2-7, with 7 positions matching TRBD2. The CDR3 runs 14 residues. With 5 bases clipped from V and 4 bases from J, the junction kept 8 bases outside the gene matches. Germline V gene lookup returns CDR1 LNHDA and CDR2 SQIVND (reference sequence).

This chain uses TRBV21-1 with TRBJ1-2. TRBV21-1 is labeled a pseudogene. The CDR3 runs to 15 residues. The CDR3 protein is CASSKVGTSDYGYTF. The CDR3 DNA reads as TGTGCCAGCAGCAAAGTGGGGACTTCGGACTATGGCTACACCTTC.

The J gene is TRBJ2-3, the V gene TRBV6-5, with 9 bases that match TRBD1. Germline V gene data show CDR1 as MNHEY and CDR2 as SVGAGI. This CDR3 comprises 14 residues. The junction had 4 bases not matched to a gene; V was cut back by 6 bases and J by 3 bases. CDR3 region: CASSTTGGTDTQYF. In DNA form, the CDR3 reads TGTGCCAGCAGCACGACAGGGGGGACAGATACGCAGTATTTT.

This chain uses TRBV5-4 with TRBJ2-4; 11 bases agree with TRBD2. The CDR3 consists of 16 residues. Germline CDR1 is SGHNT and CDR2 is YYREEE (reference sequence). Trimming removed 3 bases from V and 7 bases from J; junction bases left unmatched: 9. The chain's CDR3 is CASSSTPTSGGNIQYF. Written as DNA, the CDR3 is TGTGCCAGCAGCTCCACCCCCACTAGCGGGGGTAACATTCAGTACTTC.

The chain joins TRBV7-2 to TRBJ2-7, with 8 nucleotides matching TRBD1. The CDR3 contains 15 residues. Trimming took 1 base from V and 3 from J; bases not matched to a gene: 5. Germline-derived CDR1 and CDR2 are SGHTA and FQGNSA. The CDR3: CASSLGGDRSYEQYF. The CDR3 nucleotides read TGTGCCAGCAGCTTAGGCGGGGACAGGAGCTACGAGCAGTACTTC.

The chain joins TRBV9 to TRBJ2-6, with D tentatively TRBD1 (5 bases). This CDR3 is 18 amino acids long. V lost 3 bases to trimming and J lost 0 bases, with 16 bases between them. Looked up from germline, CDR1 is SGDLS and CDR2 is YYNGEE. CDR3 coding DNA: TGTGCCAGCAGCGCTCCCTGGGGAAGGGGCTCTGGGGCCAACGTCCTGACTTTC. It is translated as CASSAPWGRGSGANVLTF. The full variable domain, its missing parts supplied by reference TRBV9 and TRBJ2-6, is DSGVTQTPKHLITATGQRVTLRCSPRSGDLSVYWYQQSLDQGLQFLIQYYNGEERAKGNILERFSAQQFPDLHSELNLSSLELGDSALYFCASSAPWGRGSGANVLTFGAGSRLTVL.

The rearrangement uses TRBV9 and TRBJ2-5; weak D call: TRBD2 (5 bases). CDR3 length equals 16 residues. Germline V CDR1 and CDR2: SGDLS, YYNGEE. The germline V and J ends were trimmed by 1 base and 5 bases, with 18 bases remaining between them. The CDR3 is CASSVRPPGSGETQYF. The CDR3 nucleotides read TGTGCCAGCAGCGTACGCCCCCCGGGAAGTGGGGAGACCCAGTACTTC. Full variable domain (rest looked up from reference TRBV9 and TRBJ2-5): DSGVTQTPKHLITATGQRVTLRCSPRSGDLSVYWYQQSLDQGLQFLIQYYNGEERAKGNILERFSAQQFPDLHSELNLSSLELGDSALYFCASSVRPPGSGETQYFGPGTRLLVL.

This clone was seen only a few times. CDR3 amino acids: CASSEGVNQPQHF. The CDR3 region has the DNA TGTGCCAGCAGTGAAGGAGTAAATCAGCCCCAGCATTTT. The J gene is TRBJ1-5, the V gene TRBV6-1; unclear D gene. V was pared by 1 base and J by 4 bases, with 5 bases between. The length of the CDR3 is 13 residues. Germline V lookup: CDR1 MNHNS, CDR2 SASEGT.

A word on this clone: A far more abundant clone sits one base away, making this likely a read error. Other DNA sequences from this sample encode an identical CDR3 as well. The rearrangement joins TRBV27 to TRBJ1-1; D unclear. Germline V gene data show CDR1 as MNHEY and CDR2 as SMNVEV (reference sequence). The CDR3 consists of 14 residues. In nucleotides, the CDR3 is TGTGCCAGCAGTTTACTGGGGTTGAACACTGAAGCTTTCTTC. Its protein is CASSLLGLNTEAFF.

The chain recombines TRBV4-2 with TRBJ2-7; TRBD1 is a possible D gene (6 bases). V lost 0 bases to trimming and J lost 1 base, with 16 bases between them. The CDR3 loop spans 17 amino acids. Germline CDR1 is LGHNA and CDR2 is YNFKEQ. The CDR3, as DNA: TGTGCCAGCAGCCAAGATAGTTCAGGGGTCATATCCTACGAGCAGTACTTC. Translation gives CASSQDSSGVISYEQYF.

The chain combines TRBV5-1 with TRBJ1-3, with D maybe TRBD1 (6 bases). This CDR3 contains 16 residues. Germline V gives CDR1 SGHRS, CDR2 YFSETQ. V shed 0 bases and J shed 0 bases, with 10 bases lying between them. The CDR3 region has the DNA TGCGCCAGCAGCTTGGTACAGGGCCTCTCTGGAAACACCATATATTTT. Protein product: CASSLVQGLSGNTIYF.

The V gene is TRBV7-6, the J gene TRBJ2-1; the match to TRBD2 covers 7 bases. With 5 bases clipped from V and 0 bases from J, the junction kept 7 bases outside the gene matches. Germline CDR1 reads SGHVS; CDR2 reads FNYEAQ. The CDR3 spans 16 residues. CDR3 protein: CASSPTSWSSYNEQFF. In DNA form, the CDR3 reads TGTGCCAGCAGCCCGACTAGCTGGAGCTCCTACAATGAGCAGTTCTTC. Combining the CDR3 with reference TRBV7-6 and TRBJ2-1 gives the whole variable domain GAGVSQSPRYKVTKRGQDVALRCDPISGHVSLYWYRQALGQGPEFLTYFNYEAQQDKSGLPNDRFSAERPEGSISTLTIQRTEQRDSAMYRCASSPTSWSSYNEQFFGPGTRLTVL.